The present entry profiles one T cell receptor (beta chain) with its context. What it recognizes is unknown. This record belongs to a study of OX40 agonist ivuxolimab in advanced cancers. Looking at the study overall: Past anti-PD-1, anti-PD-L1 or anti-CTLA-4 therapy was accepted, and 40% to 45% had received some. Partial responses, seen in three patients, involved one hepatocellular carcinoma and two cutaneous melanomas. Notes on the study in general: Partial responders receiving 0.1-3.0 mg/kg showed among the lowest clonal expansion.

Germline V lookup: CDR1 LNHDA, CDR2 SQIVND (reference sequence). The CDR3 has 13 residues. Deletions cut 9 bases from V and 4 bases from J, with 13 bases between. Libraries were prepared by immunoSEQ multiplex PCR; TCRdb keeps only in-frame clonotypes and omits some of them. The sample comprises 92,000 or so clones, approximately 90% of which are singletons, and 7% to 8.5% rests with the top ten. This chain connects TRBV19 to TRBJ2-1; TRBD1 might be the D (5 bases). Sequenced material: CD4+ or CD8+ T cells sorted from blood, taken in a trial of the OX40 agonist ivuxolimab. The clonotype originates from an adult with an advanced solid tumor such as melanoma, head and neck, liver or kidney cancer. The CDR3 region has the DNA TGTGCCAGGGCGACAGAGTTTTACAATGAGCAGTTCTTC. As protein: CARATEFYNEQFF.